A single sample is the source of the 16 T cell receptor beta chains below, sequenced in a study of T cell repertoires in ileal Crohn's disease. Sequenced by immunoSEQ multiplex PCR; TCRdb stores in-frame clones only, minus some. Here the sample spans 12,000 or so clones, roughly 73% being singletons. Documented time point: neoterminal ileum biopsy at postoperative endoscopy, about 6 months after surgery. What was sequenced was ileal tissue. All receptors come from an adult with Crohn's disease.

This chain links TRBV30 with TRBJ2-1; 11 bases agree with TRBD2. The CDR3 spans 16 residues. After removal of 1 base from V and 3 bases from J, the junction contained 5 bases not matched to a gene. Germline loops: CDR1 GTSNPN, CDR2 SVGIG (reference sequence). The CDR3: CAWSEPGTSGYNEQFF. CDR3 DNA: TGTGCCTGGAGTGAACCCGGGACTAGCGGCTACAATGAGCAGTTCTTC.

This chain uses TRBV10-2 with TRBJ2-3, with D uncertain. V was cut by 5 bases and J by 5 bases, with 5 bases left in between. Germline V gene lookup returns CDR1 WSHSY and CDR2 SAAADI. There are 11 residues in the CDR3. The CDR3 DNA sequence: TGCGCCAGCAGTTCCGTAGATACGCAGTATTTT. Amino acid sequence: CASSSVDTQYF.

The V gene is TRBV18, the J gene TRBJ1-5; possibly TRBD1 for D (5 bases). CDR3 length: 14 residues. Germline V CDR1 and CDR2: KGHSH, LQKENI. The germline V and J ends were trimmed by 6 bases and 7 bases, with 16 bases remaining between them. CDR3 protein: CASSTAGYGQPQHF. The CDR3 DNA is TGTGCCAGCTCGACGGCAGGGTACGGACAGCCCCAGCATTTT.

The chain employs TRBV7-9 and TRBJ2-1; 8 nucleotides agree with TRBD2. The V segment lost 4 bases and the J segment 4 bases; nucleotides outside the gene matches: 9. This CDR3 has 16 amino acids. CDR1 and CDR2 (germline): SEHNR, FQNEAQ (reference sequence). This CDR3 is CASSSERGNVYNEQFF. CDR3 DNA: TGTGCCAGCAGCTCGGAGCGGGGGAATGTGTACAATGAGCAGTTCTTC.

The gene calls are TRBV19 and TRBJ2-5; D may be TRBD2 (6 bases). The CDR3 extends over 13 amino acids. Trimming removed 3 bases at V and 3 bases at J, with 8 bases between. Per germline, CDR1 LNHDA and CDR2 SQIVND (reference sequence). CDR3 in DNA: TGTGCCAGTAGTATCTCGGGGGAAGAGACCCAGTACTTC. It translates to CASSISGEETQYF.

This chain uses TRBV7-7 with TRBJ2-5; D may be TRBD1 (5 bases). Trimming removed 4 bases from V and 4 bases from J, with 19 bases in between. The CDR3 sequence is 16 residues long. The germline V gene has CDR1 SSHAT and CDR2 FNYEAQ (reference sequence). The chain's CDR3 is CASSSGIGATRETQYF. CDR3 sequence (DNA): TGTGCCAGCAGCTCAGGGATAGGGGCAACACGAGAGACCCAGTACTTC.

The chain is built from TRBV2 and TRBJ2-7, with 10 bases fitting TRBD2. V shed 6 bases and J 5 bases; nucleotides not matched to a gene: 7. This CDR3 is 14 amino acids long. Germline V gene data show CDR1 as SNHLY and CDR2 as FYNNEI. CDR3 amino acids: CASRLAGVFDEQYF. For the CDR3, the DNA is TGTGCCAGCAGGCTAGCGGGAGTATTCGACGAGCAGTACTTC. Complete variable domain (other parts from reference TRBV2 and TRBJ2-7): EPEVTQTPSHQVTQMGQEVILRCVPISNHLYFYWYRQILGQKVEFLVSFYNNEISEKSEIFDDQFSVERPDGSNFTLKIRSTKLEDSAMYFCASRLAGVFDEQYFGPGTRLTVT.

The V gene is TRBV29-1, the J gene TRBJ1-3; D gene unclear. The germline V gene encodes CDR1 SQVTM and CDR2 ANQGSEA. The V end was cut by 7 bases, the J end by 4 bases, with 8 bases between. The CDR3 is made up of 11 amino acids. CDR3 in DNA: TGCAGCGGGTGGAGGGGAAACACCATATATTTT. This translates into CSGWRGNTIYF.

The V gene is TRBV19, the J gene TRBJ1-5; 10 nucleotides align to TRBD1. Germline loops: CDR1 LNHDA, CDR2 SQIVND (reference sequence). The CDR3 is 16 residues long. Trimming cost V 1 base and J 2 bases; bases outside gene matches: 2. The CDR3 protein is CASSIGGTGGNQPQHF. The CDR3 DNA sequence: TGTGCCAGTAGTATAGGAGGGACAGGGGGCAATCAGCCCCAGCATTTT.

The gene calls are TRBV5-6 and TRBJ2-1; 7 bases are a match to TRBD2. Germline-derived CDR1 and CDR2 are SGHDT and YYEEEE. V shed 6 bases and J 7 bases; nucleotides not matched to a gene: 13. CDR3 length equals 15 residues. CDR3 region: CASTLSLGTINEQFF. CDR3 coding DNA: TGTGCCAGCACCCTGAGTCTAGGGACTATAAATGAGCAGTTCTTC.

The J gene is TRBJ2-7, the V gene TRBV7-9, with D possibly matching TRBD1 (6 bases). V lost 6 bases and J 4 bases, leaving 16 bases between the germline ends. The CDR3 length is 14 residues. Germline values: CDR1 SEHNR, CDR2 FQNEAQ (reference sequence). In DNA form, the CDR3 reads TGTGCCAGCAGATTCAGGACAGCCCCTTACGAGCAGTACTTC. Translated: CASRFRTAPYEQYF.

This chain connects TRBV9 to TRBJ2-7, with 10 positions matching TRBD1. CDR1 and CDR2 (germline): SGDLS, YYNGEE. The CDR3 extends over 16 amino acids. Germline trimming cut 4 bases from V and 5 bases from J; bases unmatched to any gene: 12. The CDR3 DNA sequence: TGTGCCAGCAGCCAGGGACAGGGGCTCCTGAGGAACGAGCAGTACTTC. This translates into CASSQGQGLLRNEQYF. Using reference TRBV9 and TRBJ2-7 for the parts outside the CDR3, the full variable domain is DSGVTQTPKHLITATGQRVTLRCSPRSGDLSVYWYQQSLDQGLQFLIQYYNGEERAKGNILERFSAQQFPDLHSELNLSSLELGDSALYFCASSQGQGLLRNEQYFGPGTRLTVT.

In this sample, this clone turned up a few times. J is TRBJ1-2 and V is TRBV11-1; D is uncertain. CDR1 and CDR2 from the germline V gene are SGHAT and FQDESV (reference sequence). This CDR3 is built from 13 residues. The V and J ends lost 1 base and 8 bases respectively, with 11 bases between them. The CDR3 region has the DNA TGTGCCAGCAGCTTAGTAACCACAGTCGGCTACACCTTC. This sequence encodes CASSLVTTVGYTF.

This clone was detected a few times. The chain links TRBV14 to TRBJ2-3; 9 bases are shared with TRBD2. Germline V lookup: CDR1 SGHDN, CDR2 FVKESK. The CDR3 sequence is 16 residues long. With 1 base clipped from V and 3 bases from J, the junction kept 5 bases outside the gene matches. The CDR3 nucleotides are TGTGCCAGCAGCCAAGTGATCCTAGCGGGGACAGATACGCAGTATTTT. Residues: CASSQVILAGTDTQYF.

The J gene is TRBJ2-6, the V gene TRBV11-2, with TRBD1 as a possible D gene (5 bases). Trimming shortened V by 1 base and J by 0 bases, and 10 bases separated the two germline ends. Germline CDR1 and CDR2: SGHAT and FQNNGV. The CDR3 covers 17 residues. CDR3 region: CASSLVTGRSGANVLTF. As DNA, the CDR3 is TGTGCCAGCAGCTTAGTTACAGGCCGCTCTGGGGCCAACGTCCTGACTTTC.

The chain employs TRBV30 and TRBJ1-4; TRBD1 is a possible D gene (5 bases). Trimming cost V 1 base and J 0 bases, with 24 bases left between them. The germline gives CDR1 GTSNPN, CDR2 SVGIG (reference sequence). This CDR3 is 20 amino acids long. The CDR3 protein is CAWSDWDRGSYFATNEKLFF. CDR3 in DNA: TGTGCCTGGAGTGATTGGGATAGGGGCAGCTACTTTGCAACTAATGAAAAACTGTTTTTT.